This TCR beta chain was obtained from a study of T cells in Graves' hyperthyroidism and ophthalmopathy. There are many counts of this clonotype. Diagnoses used clinical symptoms, serum thyroxine and TRAb, thyroid ultrasound and orbital computed tomography. The TCR beta CDR3 regions underwent amplification using RNA transcripts as the source. With the HTBI primer set, the TCR CDR3 went through a first round of RT-PCR. Each CDR3 protein gets one entry after TCRdb re-called the multiplex PCR reads with MiXCR. This table holds some 270,000 distinct CDR3 sequences, approximately 15% found once. The CDR3 length is 13 residues. Trimming took 5 bases from V and 8 from J; bases not matched to a gene: 7.

The specimen was blood. The chain couples TRBV12-3 or TRBV12-4 to TRBJ1-2; 8 bases are a match to TRBD1. This TCR was recovered from a middle-aged woman with Graves' hyperthyroidism. CDR3 sequence (DNA): TGTGCCAGCAGTCTGCAGGGGGCGCAGGGCTACACCTTC. Encoded protein: CASSLQGAQGYTF.